This T cell receptor (beta chain) was documented in a study of blood T cell repertoires in COVID-19. Study summary: Specimens from acute and convalescent COVID-19 originated in the United States, Italy and Spain. From T cells, B-cell-depleted T cells, or PBMCs came the material, which was cDNA or gDNA.

In the original workflow: Counts of nucleated cells, estimated from reference gene primer amplification, were obtained. Here immunoSEQ multiplex PCR was the method, and the copy in TCRdb shows in-frame clones only, minus some. That table is the source of V, J and clone size, and D and trimming were worked out from the DNA. This table holds around 250,000 clones, roughly nine tenths found once. Germline CDR1 SQVTM, CDR2 ANQGSEA. J gave up 1 base and V 7 bases, and 6 bases lay outside the gene matches. This CDR3 spans 13 amino acids. The origin of this receptor is a man in his sixties with acute or convalescent COVID-19. This chain joins TRBV29-1 and TRBJ1-1; 7 nucleotides agree with TRBD1. The sequenced sample was peripheral blood. The CDR3 DNA reads TGCAGCGCCCACAGGGGTGGGAACACTGAAGCTTTCTTT. This encodes CSAHRGGNTEAFF.